This T cell receptor (beta chain) comes out of a study of cytomegalovirus exposure and HLA in healthy donors. Study-level results: Some highly shared sequence variants likely arose as a pipeline artifact.

PCR used 60 Vbeta primers and 13 Jbeta primers. Method: immunoSEQ multiplex PCR; TCRdb's copy keeps in-frame clones and lacks some. The sample has fewer than 140,000 clones, 65% to 80% seen once. V lost 1 base and J lost 4; bases outside the gene matches: 12. Germline V lookup: CDR1 LGHNA, CDR2 YSLEER. The CDR3 is 18 amino acids. As concerns this clone: Its antigen is undetermined.

Sequencing used PBMCs. This receptor was obtained from a man aged 55 to 69 in good health and CMV-seronegative. The rearrangement joins TRBV4-3 to TRBJ1-4; TRBD1 matches 7 bases. CDR3: CASSQVIDRALHNEKLFF. CDR3 DNA: TGCGCCAGCAGCCAAGTAATAGACAGGGCATTACATAATGAAAAACTGTTTTTT.